The clone carrying this T cell receptor (beta chain) came up many times. The antigen is not known. Amplification of TCR beta CDR3 regions used RNA as the template. HTBI primers were employed in a first-round RT-PCR of the TCR CDR3. Each CDR3 protein gets one entry after TCRdb re-called the multiplex PCR reads with MiXCR. Here the sample spans 150,000 or so distinct CDR3 sequences, about 9.4% being singletons. This specimen comes from a study of T cells in Graves' hyperthyroidism and ophthalmopathy. Study-level points and caveats: For ophthalmopathy, model prediction preceded onset by a median about 6 months.

Participants, patients aged 18 to 65, had newly diagnosed hyperthyroidism with a duration under 2 months. CDR3 length: 13 amino acids. From germline, CDR1 is MDHEN and CDR2 SYDVKM. V was trimmed by 1 base and J by 4 bases, leaving 7 bases between them. Material: blood. This receptor was taken from a woman aged 18-29 years with Graves' hyperthyroidism that later progressed to Graves' ophthalmopathy. The chain is built from TRBV28 and TRBJ1-2; perhaps TRBD1 as D (6 bases). The CDR3 nucleotides read TGTGCCAGCAGTTTATCGGGGGCCTATGGCTACACCTTC. This sequence encodes CASSLSGAYGYTF.